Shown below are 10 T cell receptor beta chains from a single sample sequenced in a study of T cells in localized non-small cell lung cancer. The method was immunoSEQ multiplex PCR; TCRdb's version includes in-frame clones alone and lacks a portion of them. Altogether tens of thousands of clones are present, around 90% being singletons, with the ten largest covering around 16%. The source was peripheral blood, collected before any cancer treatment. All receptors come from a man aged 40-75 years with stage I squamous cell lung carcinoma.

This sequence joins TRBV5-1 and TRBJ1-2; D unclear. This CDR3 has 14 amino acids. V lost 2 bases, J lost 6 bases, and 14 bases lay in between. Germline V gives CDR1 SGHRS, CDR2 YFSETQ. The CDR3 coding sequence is TGCGCCAGCAGCTTCCGATCCGGTTTCGATGGCTACACCTTC. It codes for CASSFRSGFDGYTF.

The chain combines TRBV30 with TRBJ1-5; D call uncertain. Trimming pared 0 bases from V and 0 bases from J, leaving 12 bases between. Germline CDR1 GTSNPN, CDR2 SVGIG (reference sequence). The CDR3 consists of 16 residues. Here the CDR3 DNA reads TGTGCCTGGAGTGTACGAGATATGATTAGCAATCAGCCCCAGCATTTT. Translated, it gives CAWSVRDMISNQPQHF.

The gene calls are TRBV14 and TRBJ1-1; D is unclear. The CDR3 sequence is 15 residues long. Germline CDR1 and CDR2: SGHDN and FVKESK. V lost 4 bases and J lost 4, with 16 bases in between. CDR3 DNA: TGTGCCAGCAGCCGACCGGGCCTAGAGGGCACTGAAGCTTTCTTT. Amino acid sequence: CASSRPGLEGTEAFF.

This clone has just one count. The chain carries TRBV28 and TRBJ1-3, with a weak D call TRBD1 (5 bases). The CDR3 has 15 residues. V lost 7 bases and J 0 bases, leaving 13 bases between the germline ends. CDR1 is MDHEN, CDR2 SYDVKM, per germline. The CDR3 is CASTPGGSSGNTIYF. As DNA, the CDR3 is TGTGCCAGCACACCGGGGGGGAGCTCTGGAAACACCATATATTTT.

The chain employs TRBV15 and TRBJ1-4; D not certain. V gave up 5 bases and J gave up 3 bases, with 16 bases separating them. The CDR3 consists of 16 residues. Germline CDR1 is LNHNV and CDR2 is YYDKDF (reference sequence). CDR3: CATSAGDAAANEKLFF. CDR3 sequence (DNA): TGTGCCACCAGCGCCGGAGACGCTGCGGCTAATGAAAAACTGTTTTTT.

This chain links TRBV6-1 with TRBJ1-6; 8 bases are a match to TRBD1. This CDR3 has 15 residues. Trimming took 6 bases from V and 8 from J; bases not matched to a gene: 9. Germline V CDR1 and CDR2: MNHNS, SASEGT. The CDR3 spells CASRGGQGDYSPLHF. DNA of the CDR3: TGTGCCAGCAGGGGAGGACAGGGAGATTATTCACCCCTCCACTTT.

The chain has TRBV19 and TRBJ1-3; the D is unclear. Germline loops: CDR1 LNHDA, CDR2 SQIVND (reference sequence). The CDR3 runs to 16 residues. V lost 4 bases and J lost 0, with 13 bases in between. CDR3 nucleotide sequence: TGTGCCAGTAGTAGCCGCGGCAGCTACTCTGGAAACACCATATATTTT. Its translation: CASSSRGSYSGNTIYF. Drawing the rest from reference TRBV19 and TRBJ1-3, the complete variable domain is DGGITQSPKYLFRKEGQNVTLSCEQNLNHDAMYWYRQDPGQGLRLIYYSQIVNDFQKGDIAEGYSVSREKKESFPLTVTSAQKNPTAFYLCASSSRGSYSGNTIYFGEGSWLTVV.

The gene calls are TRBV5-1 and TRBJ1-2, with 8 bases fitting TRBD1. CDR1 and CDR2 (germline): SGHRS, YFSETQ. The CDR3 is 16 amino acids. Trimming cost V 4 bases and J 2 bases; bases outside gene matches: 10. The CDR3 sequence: CASSLSGGRENYGYTF. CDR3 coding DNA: TGCGCCAGCAGCCTCTCAGGGGGCCGGGAGAACTATGGCTACACCTTC.

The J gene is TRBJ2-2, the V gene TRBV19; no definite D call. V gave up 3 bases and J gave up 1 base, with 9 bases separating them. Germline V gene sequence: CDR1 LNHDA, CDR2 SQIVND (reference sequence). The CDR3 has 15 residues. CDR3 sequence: CASSMVIVNTGELFF. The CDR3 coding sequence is TGTGCCAGTAGTATGGTGATAGTGAACACCGGGGAGCTGTTTTTT.

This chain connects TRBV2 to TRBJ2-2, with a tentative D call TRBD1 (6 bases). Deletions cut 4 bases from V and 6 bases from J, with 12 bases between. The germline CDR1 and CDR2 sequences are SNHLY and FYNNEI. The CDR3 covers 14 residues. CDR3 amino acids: CASSADRRSGELFF. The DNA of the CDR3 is TGTGCCAGCAGTGCCGACAGGCGATCCGGGGAGCTGTTTTTT.